The sequence of this TCR beta chain was determined in a study of cytomegalovirus exposure and HLA in healthy donors (dated by TCRdb to about 2017). For context, the study as a whole: An earlier analysis of some 500 of the donors reported approximately 270 Gb of sequence data and around 110 million unique TCR beta sequences from 150 million to 200 million T cells. Roughly 320 gigabases of sequencing data and 70 million to 95 million unique TCR sequences made up an early release that covered over 550 HLA-typed donors. Of the roughly 390 genotyped donors, about 84% fell in the genetic ancestry cluster associated with self-reported Caucasian donors. The study aimed to test whether signatures of past pathogen exposure could be identified by cataloging public T cell receptors. The study profiled the T cell repertoires of about 720 subjects by immunosequencing and related them to cytomegalovirus serostatus. In addition to the first cohort of several hundred subjects, a separate validation cohort of 120 different subjects was used. The study combined high-throughput TCR immunosequencing, statistical association of individual TCRs with disease status, and machine learning to predict cytomegalovirus infection status. In a later analysis, previously published TCR beta repertoires from 666 donors were re-analyzed and high-resolution HLA genotyping was added so that TCR occurrence patterns could be studied. Rather than using new phenotypic data, the later analysis identified candidate immune exposures from TCR beta sequences and from how often those sequences occurred across donors. To decide whether each TCR beta V gene segment behaved as functional or pseudogenic, an earlier analysis of approximately 590 of the donors relied on high-throughput TCR beta sequencing. Donor age, sex, ethnicity and CMV serostatus were compiled together with the repertoire data. A later genetic analysis used genome-wide SNP genotypes for about 65% of the roughly 700 donors, treating that subset as a discovery cohort. Every discovery cohort repertoire had been produced on one sequencing platform. Class I and class II HLA loci were covered by the typing at four-digit resolution. Typing coverage differed by locus: A, B, C, DRB1 and DQB1 were typed in about 629-640 donors, DQA1 in approximately 520, DPA1 in around 580, and DPB1 in approximately 450. Five DR-DQ haplotypes were handled as single units for association and clustering, since linkage in the cohort was strong. On average, 235,054 unique TCR beta nucleotide sequences were sequenced per donor among more than 350 genotyped donors of the cohort, with about 19% of those sequences being non-productive.

In total, roughly 670 healthy bone marrow donors made up the cohort. Cohort members were all nominally healthy when sampled, although unrecorded immune exposures were likely present. The donor tested CMV seronegative and was one of the 352 seronegative cohort members. A peripheral blood sample was collected from each donor, and TCR beta sequencing was performed on peripheral blood mononuclear cells. The Qiagen DNeasy Blood Extraction Kit was used to extract genomic DNA from the blood cell samples. Cut back by 6 bases and 0 bases, the V and J ends lie 6 bases apart. Counted from cysteine to phenylalanine, this CDR3 has 13 amino acids. The entry retains the CDR3 DNA only, 39 bases that are in frame from base 1. CDR1 MNHEY and CDR2 SMNVEV are derived from the germline V gene (reference sequence). Summary of the overall study and its limitations: A later genetic analysis associated a missense DCLRE1C variant with V-gene and J-gene trimming of TCR beta chains, and an independent cohort replicated the association. Because counts were too low, some 17 rarely observed V segments, including chromosome 9 orphons, were left out of the earlier analysis of approximately 500 of the donors. In a later analysis, most CMV-associated TCR beta chains were found to appear HLA-restricted, with HLA associations seemingly driven largely by CMV exposure. In both the original and validation cohorts, the classifier was reported to diagnose cytomegalovirus status with high specificity and sensitivity. A group of highly shared sequence variants was considered likely to be a technical artifact of the sequencing pipeline. A total of fewer than 200 TCR beta chains were listed by the study as associated with cytomegalovirus. A few of the identified cytomegalovirus-associated TCR beta chains were confirmed in vitro to be specific for cytomegalovirus antigens. Some IMGT-functional V segments, including TRBV6-2 and TRBV6-3, could not be distinguished by the 87-base-pair reads and were therefore excluded. The authors suggested that the approach could potentially be extended to other disease states and immunological phenotypes. Presence/absence analyses assumed roughly uniform sequencing depth across donors, an assumption that may not hold. A further reported finding was that TCR beta sequences accurately predicted the HLA-A and HLA-B alleles for most subjects in the first cohort. In an earlier analysis of fewer than 700 of the donors, most TCR beta V segments appeared in productive rearrangements about 87% or about 30% of the time, broadly matching IMGT annotations. Across donors, most TCR sequences were observed very rarely, whereas some public TCRs were present in many individuals. In a later genetic analysis, fewer N-insertions in productive TCRs were reported among donors in an Asian-associated ancestry cluster than the roughly 710-donor mean. At a false discovery rate of 0.05, a later analysis linked 15,000 to 20,000 TCR beta sequences to specific HLA alleles. Assigning TCR associations to individual alleles was difficult when HLA alleles, especially DR and DQ, strongly co-occurred. According to a later analysis, parvovirus B19, influenza, CMV and Epstein-Barr virus appeared linked to several top co-occurrence clusters. In a later analysis, the rate of TCR association differed among HLA loci, with DRB1 alleles having the most associated TCRs and HLA-C alleles having the fewest. A later analysis found that HLA-associated TCR beta chains were more clonally expanded and had lower generation probabilities than equally common non-associated chains. The cohort was sequenced for TCR beta chains only, and without alpha or paired-chain data the features that could be detected were limited. For the cohort, immune exposure information was limited to CMV serostatus. Because HLA typing was missing for some donors at each locus, association tests included only the typed subset. Linkage disequilibrium might explain the correlated functional status among segregating V segments, but an unknown experimental factor could not be excluded.

This clone was seen once. Its recognized antigen is unknown. The input lacks base qualities; no much larger clone sits a single base away. The library was made by the immunoSEQ multiplex PCR assay. A mixture of 60 forward primers for TCR Vbeta segments and 13 reverse primers for TCR Jbeta segments was used in the multiplex PCR. The CDR3 region of rearranged TCR beta genes was amplified from genomic DNA with a multiplex PCR assay. The Illumina HiSeq System was used to sequence the amplified TCR beta libraries as 87-base-pair reads. The source study handled its data this way. A later analysis counted about 80 million unique TCR beta chains across the 550 to 700 repertoires, and around 9.9 million of these chains were shared by at least two donors. Raw reads were error-corrected and collapsed into unique sequences with a nearest-neighbor algorithm that merged closely related sequences to remove PCR and sequencing errors. To assign V, D and J gene segments, CDR3 sequences were aligned to IMGT reference sequences. For a sequence to be retained, at least a six-nucleotide match to both a V gene segment and a J gene segment was required. Rearrangements were classified as productive when the CDR3 lacked stop codons and remained in frame with V and J, and all other rearrangements were classified as non-productive. Following IMGT convention, CDR3 was defined as the stretch from the second conserved V-encoded cysteine up to the conserved J-encoded phenylalanine. In an earlier analysis of around 540 of the donors, sequences lacking an unambiguous match to a single V gene segment were excluded. An earlier analysis of several hundred of the donors called V segments functional above 56.7% productive rearrangements and segregating when the between-donor standard deviation exceeded 5%. A statistical classification framework was built for diagnosing cytomegalovirus status from the catalog of TCR beta chain sequences. In a later analysis, V and J genes were assigned by comparing TCR nucleotide sequences against IMGT/GENE-DB human TR gene sequences. A later analysis assigned CDR3 sequences and most-parsimonious VDJ recombination scenarios with the TCRdist pipeline. In a later analysis, every TCR beta chain was defined by the combination of its CDR3 amino acid sequence and its V-gene family, and reads without a unique V-gene family were dropped. As a way to deal with suspected cross-contamination and a sequencing artifact, a later analysis dropped 450 to 600 nucleotide sequences that were highly shared and had low generation probability. A later analysis calculated a clonal expansion index for each public chain from normalized within-repertoire ranks of inferred template counts. In a later analysis, generation probabilities were computed using a VDJ recombination model fitted to out-of-frame rearrangements, and the results were checked against IGoR. A later analysis scored TCR-TCR, TCR-HLA and TCR-CMV co-occurrence with hypergeometric tests, applying a repertoire-size bias correction to TCR pairs. A later analysis estimated false discovery rates by permuting HLA or CMV assignments 20 times. In a later analysis, co-occurring TCRs were grouped with DBSCAN, and TCRdist sequence similarity was added when clustering was performed within HLA-allele-positive subsets. For co-occurrence clustering, repertoires with fewer than 30,000 or more than 120,000 public chains were excluded, along with roughly 5 repertoires with anomalous nucleotide sharing. This immuneACCESS table, as held by TCRdb, lists in-frame sequences with V and J called but not all clones. Of the missing ones, under half trace to an unresolved V gene in checked studies; the others have no known cause. V, J and clone size reflect that table, while D and trimming were determined from the DNA. Within this sample are 150,000 to 200,000 clones, with about three quarters of them counted one time only. About 1.1% of the sample comes from the top ten.

The receptor chain draws on TRBV27 and TRBJ1-3; no D gene can be assigned with confidence. This receptor was identified in a woman in her forties in good health and CMV-seronegative. Sequenced input: PBMCs. The CDR3 sequence is CASRSISGNTIYF. The base sequence is TGTGCCAGCAGATCAATCTCTGGAAACACCATATATTTT.